This TCR beta chain was sequenced in a study of response to subunit inactivated influenza vaccine. MiXCR was run by TCRdb on the RT-PCR reads, yielding one entry per CDR3 protein. The data contain fewer than 750,000 distinct CDR3 sequences, about 15% of them singletons. CDR3 length: 13 amino acids. Germline V lookup: CDR1 SGHRS, CDR2 YFSETQ. V lost 1 base to trimming and J lost 8 bases, with 10 bases between them. Notes on the study in general: It was the authors' suggestion that each seasonal influenza vaccination recruits few new T cells.

Worth noting for this clonotype: Its target is unknown.

This receptor was taken from a man over 45 who received an inactivated influenza vaccine. The rearrangement joins TRBV5-1 to TRBJ2-1, with D perhaps matching TRBD1 (5 bases). The sample in question was PBMCs from blood, obtained 12 days after vaccination. The DNA for the CDR3 is TGCGCCAGCAGCTTGCACCAGGGATATGAGCAGTTCTTC. Encoded protein: CASSLHQGYEQFF. Looking up the rest from reference TRBV5-1 and TRBJ2-1 gives the full variable domain: KAGVTQTPRYLIKTRGQQVTLSCSPISGHRSVSWYQQTPGQGLQFLFEYFSETQRNKGNFPGRFSGRQFSNSRSEMNVSTLELGDSALYLCASSLHQGYEQFFGPGTRLTVL.